Described below is a single TCR beta chain sequence and its context. Its antigen is unidentified. The data are from a study of T cells after posttransplantation cyclophosphamide. This CDR3 has 15 residues. The germline V and J ends were trimmed by 5 bases and 4 bases, with 14 bases remaining between them. Germline-derived CDR1 and CDR2 are MDHEN and SYDVKM. Assay: immunoSEQ multiplex PCR; the TCRdb copy retains only in-frame clones and omits some. The sample includes some 6,700 clones, approximately 77% of them seen just once. Study observations and caveats: TRB overlap between skin or GI tissue T cells and blood was limited. Donor CD8+ memory clones often dominated recipient blood repertoires at later times. TRB clonality was highly associated with recipient CMV seropositivity and reactivation.

Busulfan-fludarabine conditioning, marrow transplant, and cyclophosphamide on days +3 and +4 were administered. The origin of this receptor is a female patient in her fifties who received an allogeneic stem cell transplant from a related donor, was CMV-positive, and had no GVHD. T cells may partly derive from the graft donor. The material was PBMCs, obtained after allogeneic stem cell transplant with posttransplant cyclophosphamide. J is TRBJ1-4 and V is TRBV28, with TRBD1 as a possible D gene (5 bases). The chain's CDR3 is CASSRGADDNEKLFF. The CDR3 region has the DNA TGTGCCAGCAGTCGCGGGGCCGATGATAATGAAAAACTGTTTTTT.